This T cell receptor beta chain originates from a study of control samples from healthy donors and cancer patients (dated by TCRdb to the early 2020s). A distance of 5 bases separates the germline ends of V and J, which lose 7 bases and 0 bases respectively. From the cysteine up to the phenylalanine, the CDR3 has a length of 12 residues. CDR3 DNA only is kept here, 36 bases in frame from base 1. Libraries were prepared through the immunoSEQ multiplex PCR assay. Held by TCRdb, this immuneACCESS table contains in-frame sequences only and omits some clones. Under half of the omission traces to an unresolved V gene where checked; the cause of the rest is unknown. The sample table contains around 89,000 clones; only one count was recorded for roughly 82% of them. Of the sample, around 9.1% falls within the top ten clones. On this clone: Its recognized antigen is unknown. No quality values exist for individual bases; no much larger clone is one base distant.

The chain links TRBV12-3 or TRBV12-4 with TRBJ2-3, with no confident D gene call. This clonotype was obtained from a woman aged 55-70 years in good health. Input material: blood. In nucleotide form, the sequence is TGTGCCAGCATTTCTAGCACAGATACGCAGTATTTT. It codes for CASISSTDTQYF.